This TCR beta chain was retrieved from a study of T cell changes during pregnancy in multiple sclerosis. CDR3 length: 16 amino acids. V was shortened by 2 bases and J by 4 bases, with 14 bases between the two germline ends. Germline V gene lookup returns CDR1 MGHDK and CDR2 SYGVNS. The data were produced by immunoSEQ multiplex PCR, yet TCRdb's version contains in-frame clones alone and is incomplete. The sample carries some 81,000 clones, 90% to 95% recorded once. The sample here was peripheral blood, taken after pregnancy. The gene calls are TRBV25-1 and TRBJ1-4, with unresolved D. The clonotype originates from a female donor in good health, enrolled as a control in a pregnancy study. The CDR3 DNA reads as TGTGCCAGCAGTGAAATCCTCATTCAGAATAATGAAAAACTGTTTTTT. This translates into CASSEILIQNNEKLFF. Combining the CDR3 with reference TRBV25-1 and TRBJ1-4 gives the whole variable domain EADIYQTPRYLVIGTGKKITLECSQTMGHDKMYWYQQDPGMELHLIHYSYGVNSTEKGDLSSESTVSRIRTEHFPLTLESARPSHTSQYLCASSEILIQNNEKLFFGSGTQLSVL.